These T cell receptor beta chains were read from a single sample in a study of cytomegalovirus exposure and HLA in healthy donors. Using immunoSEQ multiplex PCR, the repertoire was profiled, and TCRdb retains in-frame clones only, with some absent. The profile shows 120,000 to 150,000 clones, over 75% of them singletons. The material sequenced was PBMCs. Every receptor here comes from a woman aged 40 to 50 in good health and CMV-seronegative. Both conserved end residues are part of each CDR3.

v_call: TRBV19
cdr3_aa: CASSTLAGGSYEQYF

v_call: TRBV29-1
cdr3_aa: CSVAGTYAREQYF

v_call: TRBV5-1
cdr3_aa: CASSSGTGTRNGEKLFF

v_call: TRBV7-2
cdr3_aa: CASSDRQGYEQYF

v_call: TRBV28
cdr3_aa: CASSLWGGTGKEKLFF

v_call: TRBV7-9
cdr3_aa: CASSLVAGSLTDTQYF

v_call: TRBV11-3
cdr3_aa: CASSLVVQRFQETQYF

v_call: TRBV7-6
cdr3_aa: CASSPLPGNTEAFF

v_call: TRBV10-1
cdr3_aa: CATSGLAGSETQYF

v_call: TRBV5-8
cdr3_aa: CASSFPHPANTGELFF

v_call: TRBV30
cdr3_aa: CAWTLKVLTSGLWNTQYF

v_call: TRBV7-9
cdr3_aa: CASSLGWQMGRGSIF

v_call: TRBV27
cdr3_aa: CASSPRSKGVVEQFF

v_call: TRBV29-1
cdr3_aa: CSVDTGGTGELFF

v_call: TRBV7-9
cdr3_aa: CASSRLGLVSLEQYF

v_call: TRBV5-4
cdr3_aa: CASTPAGREGYEQFF